A selection of T cell receptor beta chains follows, all from one sample in a study of early T cells in non-severe SARS-CoV-2 infection. TCRdb processed the 5' RACE reads anew with MiXCR; each CDR3 protein has one entry. The table includes some 70,000 distinct CDR3 sequences, 12% detected once. The specimen was whole blood. All receptors derive from an adult who was a healthcare worker with PCR-confirmed SARS-CoV-2 infection or an uninfected control (not recorded which). CDR3s include the opening cysteine and the closing phenylalanine or tryptophan. D genes are given only for firm matches. A row's size may be missing; if present it is once, few, many or a size class.

J gene: TRBJ2-7; clone size: many; D gene: TRBD2; V gene: TRBV5-4; CDR3 DNA: TGTGCCAGCAGCTTGCAAAGCGGGAGGGCCGCGTACGAGCAGTACTTC; CDR3 protein: CASSLQSGRAAYEQYF
J gene: TRBJ2-1; clone size: .; D gene: TRBD2; V gene: TRBV9; CDR3 DNA: TGTGCCAGCAGCGTAGCGGGAGGAGGGTACAATGAGCAGTTCTTC; CDR3 protein: CASSVAGGGYNEQFF
J gene: TRBJ2-6; clone size: .; D gene: .; V gene: TRBV29-1; CDR3 DNA: TGCAGCGTTGATCCAGGGGCTGGGGCCAACGTCCTGACTTTC; CDR3 protein: CSVDPGAGANVLTF
J gene: TRBJ1-3; clone size: few; D gene: .; V gene: TRBV27; CDR3 DNA: TGTGCCAGCAGTTTATCCCCTTTAGGCACCATATATTTT; CDR3 protein: CASSLSPLGTIYF
J gene: TRBJ1-3; clone size: few; D gene: .; V gene: TRBV6-5; CDR3 DNA: TGTGCCAGCAGTTCTACAGGTTTCTCTGGAAACACCATATATTTT; CDR3 protein: CASSSTGFSGNTIYF
J gene: TRBJ2-3; clone size: few; D gene: TRBD2; V gene: TRBV20-1; CDR3 DNA: TGCAGTGCTAGGGGGCTTAGCGGGAGGAGGACAGATACGCAGTATTTT; CDR3 protein: CSARGLSGRRTDTQYF
J gene: TRBJ2-3; clone size: .; D gene: TRBD1; V gene: TRBV18; CDR3 DNA: TGTGCCAGCTCACCTTCCGGGACAGGGGGCACGGATACGCAGTATTTT; CDR3 protein: CASSPSGTGGTDTQYF
J gene: TRBJ2-5; clone size: many; D gene: .; V gene: TRBV4-1; CDR3 DNA: TGCGCCAGCAGCCAAGCGCCGCGGACAGTACAAGAGACCCAGTACTTC; CDR3 protein: CASSQAPRTVQETQYF
J gene: TRBJ2-2; clone size: few; D gene: .; V gene: TRBV5-4; CDR3 DNA: TGTGCCAGCAGCGCTCCGGGACTTCAGAACACCGGGGAGCTGTTTTTT; CDR3 protein: CASSAPGLQNTGELFF
J gene: TRBJ2-5; clone size: .; D gene: .; V gene: TRBV2; CDR3 DNA: TGTGCCAGCAGTGAACAGAAGGAGACCCAGTACTTC; CDR3 protein: CASSEQKETQYF
J gene: TRBJ1-2; clone size: many; D gene: .; V gene: TRBV20-1; CDR3 DNA: TGCAGTGCTCCGACAGGCTATGGCTACACCTTC; CDR3 protein: CSAPTGYGYTF
J gene: TRBJ2-1; clone size: few; D gene: .; V gene: TRBV27; CDR3 DNA: TGTGCCAGCATTAACCCGGCGGGATCCTACAATGAGCAGTTCTTC; CDR3 protein: CASINPAGSYNEQFF
J gene: TRBJ2-1; clone size: .; D gene: .; V gene: TRBV28; CDR3 DNA: TGTGCCAGCAGTTTATCCAGTCTCGAGCAGTTCTTC; CDR3 protein: CASSLSSLEQFF
J gene: TRBJ2-2; clone size: many; D gene: TRBD2; V gene: TRBV20-1; CDR3 DNA: TGCAGTGCTACTAGCGGGAGTGGCGGCACCGGGGAGCTGTTTTTT; CDR3 protein: CSATSGSGGTGELFF
J gene: TRBJ2-7; clone size: once; D gene: .; V gene: TRBV9; CDR3 DNA: TGTGCCAGCAGGGGGGGACCCCCAAAGTACTTC; CDR3 protein: CASRGGPPKYF
J gene: TRBJ1-6; clone size: .; D gene: .; V gene: TRBV27; CDR3 DNA: TGTGCCAGTCGTACAGGGTCATCACCCCTCCACTTT; CDR3 protein: CASRTGSSPLHF
J gene: TRBJ1-5; clone size: few; D gene: .; V gene: TRBV6-5; CDR3 DNA: TGTGCCAGCAGTTCGAGTTGGCAGAAGCCCCAGCATTTT; CDR3 protein: CASSSSWQKPQHF